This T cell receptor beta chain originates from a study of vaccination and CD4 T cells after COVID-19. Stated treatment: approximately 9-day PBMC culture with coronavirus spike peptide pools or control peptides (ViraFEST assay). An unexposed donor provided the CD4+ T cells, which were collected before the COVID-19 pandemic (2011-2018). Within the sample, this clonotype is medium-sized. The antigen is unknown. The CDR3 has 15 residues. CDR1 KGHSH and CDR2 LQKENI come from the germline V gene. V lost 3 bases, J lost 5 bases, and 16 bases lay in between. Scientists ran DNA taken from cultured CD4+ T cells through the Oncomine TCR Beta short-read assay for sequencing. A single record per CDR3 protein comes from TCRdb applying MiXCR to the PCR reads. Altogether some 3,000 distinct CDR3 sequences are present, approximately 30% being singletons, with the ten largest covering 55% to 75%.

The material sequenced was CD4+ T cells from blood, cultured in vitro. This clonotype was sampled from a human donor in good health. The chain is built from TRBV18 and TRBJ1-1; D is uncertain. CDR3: CASSPVADLITEAFF. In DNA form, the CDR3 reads TGTGCCAGCTCACCTGTCGCAGATTTAATAACTGAAGCTTTCTTT.